The clone carrying this T cell receptor beta chain was counted ten times or more. What it binds is not known. The CDR3 is made up of 11 amino acids. V was trimmed by 10 bases and J by 1 base, leaving 7 bases between them. CDR1 is ENHRY, CDR2 SYGVKD, per germline. This entry belongs to a study of CD8 T cells in ankylosing spondylitis. Study results and caveats: Blood of patients with ankylosing spondylitis appeared to be characterized by a TCR beta motif of roughly eight highly homologous variants. Reports say disease-linked clones showed up significantly more in matched ankylosing spondylitis synovial fluid.

TCRdb fed the 5' RACE reads into MiXCR, producing one record per CDR3 protein. This table holds about 250,000 distinct CDR3 sequences, 24% found once. Sequencing input: blood, either unsorted or a sorted T cell fraction (not recorded which). The receptor was isolated from a male donor with ankylosing spondylitis or in good health (not recorded which). The chain employs TRBV10-3 and TRBJ1-1; D not resolved. CDR3 in amino acids: CATVENTEAFF. CDR3 bases: TGTGCCACCGTCGAGAACACTGAAGCTTTCTTT.